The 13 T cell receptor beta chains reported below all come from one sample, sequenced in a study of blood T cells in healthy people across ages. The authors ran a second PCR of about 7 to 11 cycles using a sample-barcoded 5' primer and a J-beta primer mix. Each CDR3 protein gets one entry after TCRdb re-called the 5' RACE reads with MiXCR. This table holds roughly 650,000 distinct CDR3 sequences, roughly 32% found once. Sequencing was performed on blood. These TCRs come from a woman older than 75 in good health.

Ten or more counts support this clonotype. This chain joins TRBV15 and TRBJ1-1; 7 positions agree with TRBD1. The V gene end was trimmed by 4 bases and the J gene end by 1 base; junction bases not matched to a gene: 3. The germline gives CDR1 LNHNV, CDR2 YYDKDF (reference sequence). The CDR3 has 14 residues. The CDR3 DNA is TGTGCCACCAGCAAGTGGACAGGGAACACTGAAGCTTTCTTT. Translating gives CATSKWTGNTEAFF.

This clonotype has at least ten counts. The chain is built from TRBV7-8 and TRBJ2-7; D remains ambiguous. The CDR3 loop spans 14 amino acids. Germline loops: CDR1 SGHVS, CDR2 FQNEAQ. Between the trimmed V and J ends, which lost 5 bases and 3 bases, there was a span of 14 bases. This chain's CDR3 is CASSPAGVIYEQYF. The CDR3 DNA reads TGTGCCAGCAGCCCCGCTGGGGTAATCTACGAGCAGTACTTC. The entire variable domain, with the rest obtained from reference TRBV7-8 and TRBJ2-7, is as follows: GAGVSQSPRYKVAKRGQDVALRCDPISGHVSLFWYQQALGQGPEFLTYFQNEAQLDKSGLPSDRFFAERPEGSVSTLKIQRTQQEDSAVYLCASSPAGVIYEQYFGPGTRLTVT.

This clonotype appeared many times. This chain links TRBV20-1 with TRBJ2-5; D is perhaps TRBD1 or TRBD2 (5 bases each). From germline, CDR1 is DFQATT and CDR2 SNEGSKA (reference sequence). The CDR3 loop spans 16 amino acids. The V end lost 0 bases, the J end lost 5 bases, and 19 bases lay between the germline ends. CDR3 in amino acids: CSARDNRGRQLETQYF. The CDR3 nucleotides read TGCAGTGCTAGAGATAACCGGGGCAGGCAGCTGGAGACCCAGTACTTC.

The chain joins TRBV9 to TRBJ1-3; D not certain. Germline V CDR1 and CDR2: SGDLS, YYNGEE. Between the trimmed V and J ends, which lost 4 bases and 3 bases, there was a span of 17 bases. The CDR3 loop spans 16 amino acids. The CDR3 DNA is TGTGCCAGCAGCCTCAGTGAGTGGACTGGTGGAAACACCATATATTTT. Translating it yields CASSLSEWTGGNTIYF.

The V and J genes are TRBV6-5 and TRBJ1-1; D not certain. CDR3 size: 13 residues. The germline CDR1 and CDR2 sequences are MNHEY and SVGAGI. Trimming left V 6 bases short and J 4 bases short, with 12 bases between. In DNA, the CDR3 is TGTGCCAGCAGCCTGAACAGACTCACTGAAGCTTTCTTT. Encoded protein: CASSLNRLTEAFF.

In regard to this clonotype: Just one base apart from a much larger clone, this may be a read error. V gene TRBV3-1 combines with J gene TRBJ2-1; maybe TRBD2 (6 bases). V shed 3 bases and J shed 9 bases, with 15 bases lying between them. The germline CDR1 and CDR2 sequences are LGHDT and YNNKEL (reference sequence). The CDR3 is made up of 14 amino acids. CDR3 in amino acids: CASSQVQGGGEQFF. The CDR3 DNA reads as TGTGCCAGCAGCCAGGTTCAGGGAGGAGGTGAGCAGTTCTTC.

This CDR3 is CATSRVGVNTEAFF. The CDR3 DNA reads TGTGCCACCAGCAGAGTAGGAGTGAACACTGAAGCTTTCTTT. V usage is TRBV15 and J usage is TRBJ1-1; D remains unclear. CDR1 and CDR2 (germline): LNHNV, YYDKDF (reference sequence). Trimming removed 1 base from V and 0 bases from J, with 6 bases in between. This CDR3 region has 14 residues.

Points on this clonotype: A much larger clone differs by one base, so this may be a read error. The CDR3 sequence is CASSSAPGIGYEQYF. In nucleotides, the CDR3 is TGTGCCAGCAGCTCGGCCCCAGGGATTGGCTACGAGCAGTACTTC. This rearrangement joins TRBV5-5 to TRBJ2-7; D may be TRBD1 (5 bases). Trimming stripped 3 bases from V and 3 bases from J, with 16 bases between. This CDR3 region has 15 residues. The germline V gene has CDR1 SGHKS and CDR2 YYEKEE (reference sequence).

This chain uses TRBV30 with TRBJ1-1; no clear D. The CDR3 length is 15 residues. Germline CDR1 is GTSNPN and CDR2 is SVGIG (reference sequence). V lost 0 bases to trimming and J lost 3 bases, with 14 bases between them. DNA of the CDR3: TGTGCCTGGAGTGTACGTCTGGTCGGGGACACTGAAGCTTTCTTT. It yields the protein CAWSVRLVGDTEAFF.

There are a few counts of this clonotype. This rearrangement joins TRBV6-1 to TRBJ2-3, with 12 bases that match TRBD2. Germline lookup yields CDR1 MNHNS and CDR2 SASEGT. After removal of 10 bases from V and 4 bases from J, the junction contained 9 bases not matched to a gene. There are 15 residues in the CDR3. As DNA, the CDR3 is TGTGCCACCCAGATACTAGCGGGGGGCCCAGATACGCAGTATTTT. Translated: CATQILAGGPDTQYF.

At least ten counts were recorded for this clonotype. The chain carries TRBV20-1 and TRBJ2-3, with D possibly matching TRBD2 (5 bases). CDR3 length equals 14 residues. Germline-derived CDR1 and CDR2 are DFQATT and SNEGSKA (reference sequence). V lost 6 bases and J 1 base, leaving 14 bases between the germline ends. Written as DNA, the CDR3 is TGCAGTGCCCTGAGGAGGACGGGCACAGATACGCAGTATTTT. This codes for CSALRRTGTDTQYF.

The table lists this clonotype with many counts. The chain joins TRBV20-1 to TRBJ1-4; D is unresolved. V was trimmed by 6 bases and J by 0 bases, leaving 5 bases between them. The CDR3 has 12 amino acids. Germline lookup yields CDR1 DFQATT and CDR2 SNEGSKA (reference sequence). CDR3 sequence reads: CSALATNEKLFF. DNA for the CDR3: TGCAGTGCACTCGCAACTAATGAAAAACTGTTTTTT.

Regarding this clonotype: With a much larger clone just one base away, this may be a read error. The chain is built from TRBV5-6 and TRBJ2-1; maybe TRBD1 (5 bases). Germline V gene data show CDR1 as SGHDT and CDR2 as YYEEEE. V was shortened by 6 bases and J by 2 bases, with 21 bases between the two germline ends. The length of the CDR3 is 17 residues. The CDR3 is CASNTAGGARAYNEQFF. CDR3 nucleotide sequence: TGTGCCAGCAATACCGCAGGTGGGGCCAGGGCCTACAATGAGCAGTTCTTC.